This TCR beta chain was captured by sequencing in a study of blood T cells in healthy people across ages. General study findings and limits: Percentage of naive T cells showed a strong correlation with TCR beta diversity.

This CDR3 has 22 residues. Trimming removed 8 bases from V and 2 bases from J, with 40 bases in between. CDR1 is MNHEY, CDR2 SMNVEV, per germline (reference sequence). It was with a sample-barcoded 5' primer and a J-beta primer mix that a second PCR of roughly 7 to 12 cycles was run. TCRdb called the 5' RACE reads again in MiXCR, with one record for every CDR3 protein. The sample includes about 1.6 million distinct CDR3 sequences, almost 35% of them seen just once. This clonotype appeared a few times. Antigen specificity is unknown. The TCR comes from a woman between 25 and 40 years old in good health. Sequenced input: blood. This chain joins TRBV27 and TRBJ2-7; D is possibly TRBD1 (7 bases). The CDR3 coding sequence is TGTGCCAGCGGGCAGGAAGAAGTCGCGGGACAGACATTTACCATATACGCCTACGAGCAGTACTTC. Translating gives CASGQEEVAGQTFTIYAYEQYF.